Following are 8 T cell receptor beta chains from one sample sequenced in a study of shared T cell receptors in the human thymus. The data were produced by immunoSEQ multiplex PCR, yet TCRdb's version contains in-frame clones alone and is incomplete. The sample includes hundreds of thousands of clones, around 85% of them seen just once. The sample was also reused in another study, on human thymus T cells.

Sequenced input: thymocytes. The source of these receptors is a girl in the first two years of life with a congenital heart defect.

V usage is TRBV19 and J usage is TRBJ1-5; TRBD1 matches 9 bases. Germline trimming cut 5 bases from V and 7 bases from J; bases unmatched to any gene: 12. Germline CDR1 and CDR2: LNHDA and SQIVND (reference sequence). CDR3 length: 16 residues. This CDR3 is CASSAENRDRAQPQHF. The CDR3 nucleotides are TGTGCCAGTAGTGCCGAGAACCGGGACAGGGCCCAGCCCCAGCATTTT. Filled out from reference TRBV19 and TRBJ1-5, the complete variable domain reads DGGITQSPKYLFRKEGQNVTLSCEQNLNHDAMYWYRQDPGQGLRLIYYSQIVNDFQKGDIAEGYSVSREKKESFPLTVTSAQKNPTAFYLCASSAENRDRAQPQHFGDGTRLSIL.

This chain links TRBV7-9 with TRBJ2-7; D may be TRBD1 (7 bases). Germline CDR1 reads SEHNR; CDR2 reads FQNEAQ (reference sequence). The V end lost 7 bases, the J end lost 2 bases, and 18 bases lay between the germline ends. The CDR3 loop spans 15 amino acids. In DNA form, the CDR3 reads TGTGCCAGCATCCCCATCACCAGGGGGGCCTACGAGCAGTACTTC. Encoded protein: CASIPITRGAYEQYF.

The rearrangement uses TRBV5-8 and TRBJ1-1; TRBD1 is a possible D gene (6 bases). This CDR3 comprises 16 residues. The germline V gene encodes CDR1 SGHTS and CDR2 YDEGEE. V was clipped by 4 bases and J by 3 bases, with 19 bases between them. Here the CDR3 reads CASSPDSSPPDTEAFF. The CDR3 bases are TGTGCCAGCAGCCCGGACAGCTCCCCGCCGGACACTGAAGCTTTCTTT.

The CDR3 sequence is CATSPRGTGGKGTNEKLFF. The DNA of the CDR3 is TGTGCCACCAGCCCTCGGGGGACAGGGGGAAAAGGGACTAATGAAAAACTGTTTTTT. The chain couples TRBV15 to TRBJ1-4; TRBD1 matches 11 bases. CDR3 length: 19 amino acids. CDR1 and CDR2 (germline): LNHNV, YYDKDF (reference sequence). V lost 5 bases, J lost 2 bases, and 13 bases stayed unmatched.

The V gene is TRBV25-1, the J gene TRBJ2-7; 9 bases map to TRBD1. V gave up 1 base and J gave up 3 bases; unmatched junction bases: 4. The CDR3 is 15 amino acids. Germline V gives CDR1 MGHDK, CDR2 SYGVNS. CDR3 in DNA: TGTGCCAGCAGTGAATCGGGACAGGGAAGCTACGAGCAGTACTTC. The encoded protein is CASSESGQGSYEQYF.

This chain connects TRBV11-2 to TRBJ2-7; TRBD2 aligns across 14 bases. Trimming removed 5 bases from V and 0 bases from J; junction bases left unmatched: 9. The CDR3 runs 18 residues. Germline V gene lookup returns CDR1 SGHAT and CDR2 FQNNGV. The CDR3 nucleotides read TGTGCCAGCAGCCCGGGACTAGCGGGGGTAATCCTCTCCTACGAGCAGTACTTC. Translating gives CASSPGLAGVILSYEQYF.

The V gene is TRBV5-6, the J gene TRBJ1-5; TRBD1 aligns across 8 bases. The CDR3 spans 15 residues. With 1 base clipped from V and 7 bases from J, the junction kept 7 bases outside the gene matches. Germline assignment: CDR1 SGHDT and CDR2 YYEEEE. CDR3: CASSLHSRGHQPQHF. The DNA for the CDR3 is TGTGCCAGCAGCTTGCACTCCAGGGGGCACCAGCCCCAGCATTTT.

J is TRBJ2-3 and V is TRBV5-5; 7 bases are a match to TRBD2. J was trimmed by 2 bases and V by 3 bases; bases with no gene match: 9. CDR3 size: 16 residues. Germline assignment: CDR1 SGHKS and CDR2 YYEKEE (reference sequence). The CDR3 bases are TGTGCCAGCAGCTCGGACGGGCTAGCGGTCACAGATACGCAGTATTTT. This translates into CASSSDGLAVTDTQYF.